This T cell receptor beta chain was identified in a study of CD8+ T cells in alopecia areata. This clone was found once. At one of its ends the junction is not consistent with the germline gene, which may arise from a read error. cDNA prepared by RNA extraction and subsequent reverse transcription served as the template for sequencing. Clones were sequenced by immunoSEQ multiplex PCR, and TCRdb holds only the in-frame ones, with some missing. The table includes more than 200,000 clones, around two fifths detected once. The sample's treatment: oral pan-JAK inhibitor, 5-10 mg twice daily. This CDR3 has 15 amino acids. Per the germline V gene, CDR1 is SSHAT and CDR2 is FNYEAQ (reference sequence).

The clonotype comes from a human donor with alopecia areata. The sequenced sample was CD4+ T cells sorted from blood, obtained at approximately week 39, from a patient treated with tofacitinib. The rearrangement uses TRBV7-7 and TRBJ2-5; TRBD2 matches at 12 bases. The CDR3 is CASSSTTSGSETQYF. CDR3 bases: TGTGCTAGCAGCTCAACGACTAGCGGGAGTGAGACCCAGTACTTC.